Detailed here is one T cell receptor beta chain. The ends were cut back, 1 base at V and 2 bases at J, with 10 bases in the middle. The germline V gene encodes CDR1 SGHAT and CDR2 FQNNGV. The CDR3 has 15 amino acids. Generated by immunoSEQ multiplex PCR, the TCRdb table keeps only in-frame clones and is missing some. Here the sample spans around 200,000 clones, around 83% being singletons. For recovered donors of Cohort 3, there were two negative PCRs, clearance, or symptom resolution. The data stem from a study of blood T cell repertoires in COVID-19. This chain uses TRBV11-2 with TRBJ2-3, with unresolved D. The origin of this receptor is a man aged 35 to 55 who had recovered from COVID-19. Sequences were obtained from PBMCs or T cells enriched from blood (not recorded which). CDR3 sequence: CASSLGLSLTDTQYF. DNA for the CDR3: TGTGCCAGCAGCTTAGGACTCTCCCTCACAGATACGCAGTATTTT.